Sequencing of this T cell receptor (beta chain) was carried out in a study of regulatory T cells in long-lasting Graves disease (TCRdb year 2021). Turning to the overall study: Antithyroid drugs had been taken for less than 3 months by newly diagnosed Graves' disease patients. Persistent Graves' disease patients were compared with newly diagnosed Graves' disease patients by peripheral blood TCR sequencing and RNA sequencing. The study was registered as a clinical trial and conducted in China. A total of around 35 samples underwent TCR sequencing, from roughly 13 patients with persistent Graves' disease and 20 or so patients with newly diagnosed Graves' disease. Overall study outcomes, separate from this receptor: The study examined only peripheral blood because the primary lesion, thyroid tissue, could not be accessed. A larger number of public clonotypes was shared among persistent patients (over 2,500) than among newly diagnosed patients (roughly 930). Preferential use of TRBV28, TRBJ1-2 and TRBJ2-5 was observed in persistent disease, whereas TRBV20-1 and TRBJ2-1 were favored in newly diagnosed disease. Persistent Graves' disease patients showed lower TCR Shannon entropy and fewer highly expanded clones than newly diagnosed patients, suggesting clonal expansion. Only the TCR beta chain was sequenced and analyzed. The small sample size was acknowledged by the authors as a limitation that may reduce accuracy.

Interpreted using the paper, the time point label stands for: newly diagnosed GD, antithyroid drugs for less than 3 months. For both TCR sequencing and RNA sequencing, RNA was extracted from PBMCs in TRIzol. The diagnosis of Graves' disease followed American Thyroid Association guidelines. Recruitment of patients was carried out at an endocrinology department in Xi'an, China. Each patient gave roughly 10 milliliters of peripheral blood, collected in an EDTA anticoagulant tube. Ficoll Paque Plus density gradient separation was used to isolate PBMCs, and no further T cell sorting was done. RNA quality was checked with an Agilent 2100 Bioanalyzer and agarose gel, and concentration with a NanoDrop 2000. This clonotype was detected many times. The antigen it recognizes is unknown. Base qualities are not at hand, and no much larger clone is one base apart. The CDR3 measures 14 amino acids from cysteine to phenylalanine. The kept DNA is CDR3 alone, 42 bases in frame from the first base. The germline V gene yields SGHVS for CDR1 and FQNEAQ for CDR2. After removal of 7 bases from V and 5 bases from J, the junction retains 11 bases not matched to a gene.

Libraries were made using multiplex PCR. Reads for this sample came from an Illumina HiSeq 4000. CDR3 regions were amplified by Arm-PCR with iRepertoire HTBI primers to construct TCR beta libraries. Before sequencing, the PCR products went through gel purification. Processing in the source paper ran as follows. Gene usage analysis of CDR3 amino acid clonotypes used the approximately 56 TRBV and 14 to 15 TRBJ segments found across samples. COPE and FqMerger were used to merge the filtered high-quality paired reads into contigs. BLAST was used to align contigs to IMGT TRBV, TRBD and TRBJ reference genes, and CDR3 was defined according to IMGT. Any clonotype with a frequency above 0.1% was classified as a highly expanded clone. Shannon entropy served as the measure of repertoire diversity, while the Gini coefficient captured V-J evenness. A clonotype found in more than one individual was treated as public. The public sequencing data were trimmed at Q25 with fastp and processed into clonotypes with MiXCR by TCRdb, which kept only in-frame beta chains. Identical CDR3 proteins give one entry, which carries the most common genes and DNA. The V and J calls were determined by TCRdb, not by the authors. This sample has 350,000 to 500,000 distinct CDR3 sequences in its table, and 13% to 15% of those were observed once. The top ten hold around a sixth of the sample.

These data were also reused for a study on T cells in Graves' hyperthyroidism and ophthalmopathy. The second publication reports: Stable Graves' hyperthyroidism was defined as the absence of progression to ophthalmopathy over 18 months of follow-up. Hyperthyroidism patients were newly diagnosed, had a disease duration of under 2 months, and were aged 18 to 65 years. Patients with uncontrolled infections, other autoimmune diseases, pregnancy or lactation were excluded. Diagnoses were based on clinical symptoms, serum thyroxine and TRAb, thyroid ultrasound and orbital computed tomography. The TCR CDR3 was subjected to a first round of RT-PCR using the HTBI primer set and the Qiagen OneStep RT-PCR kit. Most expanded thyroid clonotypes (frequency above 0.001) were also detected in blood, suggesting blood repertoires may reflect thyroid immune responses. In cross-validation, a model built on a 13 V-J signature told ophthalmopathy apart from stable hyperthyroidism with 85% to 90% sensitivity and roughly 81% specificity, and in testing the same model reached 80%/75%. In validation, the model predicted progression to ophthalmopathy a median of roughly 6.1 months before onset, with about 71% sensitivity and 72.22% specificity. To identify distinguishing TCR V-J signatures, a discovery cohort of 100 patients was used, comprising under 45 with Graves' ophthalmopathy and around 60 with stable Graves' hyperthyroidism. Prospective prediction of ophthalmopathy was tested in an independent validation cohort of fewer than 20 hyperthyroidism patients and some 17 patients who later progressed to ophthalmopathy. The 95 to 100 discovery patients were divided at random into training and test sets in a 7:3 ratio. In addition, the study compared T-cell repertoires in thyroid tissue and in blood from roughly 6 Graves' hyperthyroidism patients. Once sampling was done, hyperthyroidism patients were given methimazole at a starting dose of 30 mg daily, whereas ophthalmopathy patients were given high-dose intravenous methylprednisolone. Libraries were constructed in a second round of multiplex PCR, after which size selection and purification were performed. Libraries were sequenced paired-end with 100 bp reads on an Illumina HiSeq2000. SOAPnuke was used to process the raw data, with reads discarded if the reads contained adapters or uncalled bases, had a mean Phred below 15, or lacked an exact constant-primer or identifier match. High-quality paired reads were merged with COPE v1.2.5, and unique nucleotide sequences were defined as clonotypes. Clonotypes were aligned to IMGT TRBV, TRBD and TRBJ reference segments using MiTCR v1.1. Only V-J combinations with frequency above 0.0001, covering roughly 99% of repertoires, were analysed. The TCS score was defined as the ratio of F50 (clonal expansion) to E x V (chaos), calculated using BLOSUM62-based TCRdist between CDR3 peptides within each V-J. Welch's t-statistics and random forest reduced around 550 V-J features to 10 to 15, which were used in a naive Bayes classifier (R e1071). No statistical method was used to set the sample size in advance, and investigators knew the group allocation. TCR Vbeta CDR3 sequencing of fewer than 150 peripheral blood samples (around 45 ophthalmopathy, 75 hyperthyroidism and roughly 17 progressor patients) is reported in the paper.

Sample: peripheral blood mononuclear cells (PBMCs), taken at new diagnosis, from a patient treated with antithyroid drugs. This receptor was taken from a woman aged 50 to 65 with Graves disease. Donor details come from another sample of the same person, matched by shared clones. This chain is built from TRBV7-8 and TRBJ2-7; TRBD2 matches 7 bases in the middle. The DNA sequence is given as TGTGCCAGCACCTCTGCGGGAGTCCGTAACGAGCAGTACTTC. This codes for CASTSAGVRNEQYF.